The T cell receptor (beta chain) described here comes from a study of CD8+ T cells in alopecia areata. Study outcomes and limitations: Scalp clonality and expanded CD8+ clones among the top 100 were significantly decreased by tofacitinib. Clonality in lesional scalp, especially alopecia totalis/universalis, exceeded that of normal scalp.

There are a few counts of this clone. Its matching antigen is unknown. The sample's treatment: oral pan-JAK inhibitor, 5-10 mg twice daily. Peripheral blood and lesional scalp punch biopsies came from alopecia areata patients. Sorted out of PBMCs were CD4+ T cells and CD8+ T cells. After isolation, RNA underwent reverse transcription to generate cDNA as the sequencing template. Sequenced by immunoSEQ multiplex PCR; TCRdb stores in-frame clones only, minus some. The sample carries tens of thousands of clones, 46% recorded once. V shed 6 bases, J shed 8 bases, and the junction held 10 bases outside the gene matches. This CDR3 comprises 15 residues. Germline V gives CDR1 SEHNR, CDR2 FQNEAQ (reference sequence).

The V call is TRBV7-9, the J call TRBJ2-1; 10 nucleotides match TRBD2. The source material was CD8+ T cells sorted from blood, sampled at approximately week 39, from a patient treated with tofacitinib. The clonotype comes from a human donor with alopecia areata. CDR3 protein: CASSQTSGLRDEQFF. CDR3 DNA sequence: TGTGCCAGCAGTCAGACTAGCGGGTTACGCGATGAGCAGTTCTTC.